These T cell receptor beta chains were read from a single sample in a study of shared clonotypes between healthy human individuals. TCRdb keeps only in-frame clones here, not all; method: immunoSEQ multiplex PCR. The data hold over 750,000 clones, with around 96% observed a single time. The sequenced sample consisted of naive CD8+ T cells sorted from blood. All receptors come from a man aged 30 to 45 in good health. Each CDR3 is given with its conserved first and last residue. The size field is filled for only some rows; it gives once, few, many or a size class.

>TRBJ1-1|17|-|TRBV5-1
CASLSGDGTGAITGAFF
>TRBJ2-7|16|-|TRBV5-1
CASSLGDRGRFYEQYF
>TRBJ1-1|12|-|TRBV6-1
CASRTGNTEAFF
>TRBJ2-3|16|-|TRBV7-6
CASSHKREGGTDTQYF
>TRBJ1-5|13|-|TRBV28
CASSSTGYQPQHF
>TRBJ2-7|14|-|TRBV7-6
CASSFTVRPHEQYF
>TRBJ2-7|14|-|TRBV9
CASSPGSGIYEQYF
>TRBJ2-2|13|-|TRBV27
CASTELGTGELFF
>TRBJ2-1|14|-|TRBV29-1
CSVDLTIAYNEQFF
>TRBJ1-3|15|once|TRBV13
CASKARDSSGNTIYF
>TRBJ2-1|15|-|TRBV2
CASTSTVTGIDEQFF
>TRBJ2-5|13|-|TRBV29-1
CSVGLANQETQYF
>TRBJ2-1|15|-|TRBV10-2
CASSDRGPPYNEQFF
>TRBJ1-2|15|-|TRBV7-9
CASSPRQGRGHGYTF
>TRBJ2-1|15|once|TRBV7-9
CASSLSSGRYNEQFF
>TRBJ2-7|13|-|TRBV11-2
CASSAGQGGEQYF
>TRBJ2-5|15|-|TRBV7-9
CASSVPGLAFETQYF
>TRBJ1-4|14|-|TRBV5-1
CASRHRALNEKLFF
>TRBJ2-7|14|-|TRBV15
CATSDKRGNGEQYF
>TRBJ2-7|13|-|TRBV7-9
CASSLAPTYEQYF
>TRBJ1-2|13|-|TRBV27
CASSWQANYGYTF
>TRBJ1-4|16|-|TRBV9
CASSVALGGLNEKLFF
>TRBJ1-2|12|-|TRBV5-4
CASSLGGDGYTF
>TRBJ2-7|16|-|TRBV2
CASTRAGTSGTYEQYF
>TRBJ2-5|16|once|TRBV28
CASSLSSGRDYETQYF
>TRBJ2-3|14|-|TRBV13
CASSLSGSTDTQYF
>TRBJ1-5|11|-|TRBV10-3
CAISEGDNQHF
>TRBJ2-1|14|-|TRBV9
CASSVAGGANEQFF
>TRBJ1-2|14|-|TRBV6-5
CASRDRGPNYGYTF
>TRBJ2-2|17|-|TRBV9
CASSLQLDRANTGELFF
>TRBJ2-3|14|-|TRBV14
CASSQVLGGDTQYF
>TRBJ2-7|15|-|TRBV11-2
CASSPPGRTSYEQYF
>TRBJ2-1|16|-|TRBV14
CASSLIAGGLYNEQFF
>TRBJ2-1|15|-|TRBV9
CASSVAAGGNWEQFF
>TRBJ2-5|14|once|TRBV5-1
CASGRYGGQETQYF
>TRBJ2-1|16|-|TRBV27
CASSLAGAGNENEQFF
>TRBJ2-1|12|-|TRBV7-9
CASSYRLTGQFF
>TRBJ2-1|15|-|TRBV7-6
CASSSRQGFDNEQFF
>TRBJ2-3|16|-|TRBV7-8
CASSLVVGFRTDTQYF
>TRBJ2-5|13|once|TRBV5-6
CASSLGQSETQYF
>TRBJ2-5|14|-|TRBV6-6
CASSPSGSSETQYF
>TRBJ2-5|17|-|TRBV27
CASSLRGLAGAEETQYF
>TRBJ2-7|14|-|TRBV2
CASSARAGGYEQYF
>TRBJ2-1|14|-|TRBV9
CASSVEGNSNEQFF
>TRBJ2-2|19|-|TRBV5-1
CASNHPREGRTDVTGELFF
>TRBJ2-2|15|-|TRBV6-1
CASSERLADTGELFF
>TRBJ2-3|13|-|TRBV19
CASSIWVADTQYF
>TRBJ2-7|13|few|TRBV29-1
CSVVGTGSLEQYF
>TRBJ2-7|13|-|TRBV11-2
CASSLGSKYEQYF
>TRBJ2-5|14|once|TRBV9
CASSVGGQLETQYF
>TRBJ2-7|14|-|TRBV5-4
CASSLGASTYEQYF
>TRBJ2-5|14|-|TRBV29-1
CSVEAGGTQETQYF